Following are 27 T cell receptor beta chains from one sample sequenced in a study of CD8+ T cells in alopecia areata. cDNA prepared by RNA extraction and subsequent reverse transcription served as the template for sequencing. Some clones are missing from TCRdb's copy, which holds only in-frame ones; the method was immunoSEQ multiplex PCR. The repertoire holds around 70,000 clones, over 25% seen once, with 15% in the top ten. Treatment in this sample: oral pan-JAK inhibitor, 5-10 mg twice daily. The sample was CD8+ T cells sorted from blood, taken at week 4, from a patient treated with tofacitinib. The receptors here all came from a human donor with alopecia areata.

V usage is TRBV4-1 and J usage is TRBJ1-5; D call uncertain. Between the trimmed V and J ends, which lost 4 bases and 2 bases, there was a span of 12 bases. Germline V gene lookup returns CDR1 MGHRA and CDR2 YSYEKL. This CDR3 is 15 amino acids long. DNA of the CDR3: TGCGCCAGCAGCCGAGTGGCATATGGCAATCAGCCCCAGCATTTT. Amino acid sequence: CASSRVAYGNQPQHF.

This clone has more than one count but fewer than ten. The chain is built from TRBV19 and TRBJ1-1, with TRBD1 matching 9 bases. Germline assignment: CDR1 LNHDA and CDR2 SQIVND (reference sequence). The CDR3 spans 17 residues. V shed 3 bases, J shed 0 bases, and the junction held 8 bases outside the gene matches. The CDR3 reads CASSMGMDRGLNTEAFF. DNA for the CDR3: TGTGCCAGTAGTATGGGAATGGACAGGGGTCTGAACACTGAAGCTTTCTTT.

This chain uses TRBV30 with TRBJ2-7, with no clear D. The ends were cut back, 2 bases at V and 0 bases at J, with 8 bases in the middle. Germline V gene lookup returns CDR1 GTSNPN and CDR2 SVGIG (reference sequence). The CDR3 extends over 13 amino acids. This CDR3 reads CAWSSGFSYEQYF. DNA of the CDR3: TGTGCCTGGAGTAGTGGTTTCTCCTACGAGCAGTACTTC.

This clone was counted a few times. CDR3 in DNA: TGTGCCAGCAGTGAGGGGGGAAGCACAGATACGCAGTATTTT. Protein product: CASSEGGSTDTQYF. The chain uses TRBV25-1 and TRBJ2-3; D is possibly TRBD2 (6 bases). CDR3 length: 14 amino acids. Trimming removed 3 bases at V and 0 bases at J, with 7 bases between. From germline, CDR1 is MGHDK and CDR2 SYGVNS.

As DNA, the CDR3 is TGTGCCTGGGACACCGGGACAGGAAAATTGGGAAACACCATATATTTT. It specifies CAWDTGTGKLGNTIYF. The chain couples TRBV30 to TRBJ1-3; TRBD1 matches 8 bases. Germline CDR1 reads GTSNPN; CDR2 reads SVGIG (reference sequence). The J segment lost 4 bases and the V segment lost 5 bases, leaving 13 bases of the junction unmatched. There are 16 residues in the CDR3.

J is TRBJ2-3 and V is TRBV13; no firm D call. Deletions cut 1 base from V and 1 base from J, with 6 bases between. This CDR3 is built from 14 residues. CDR1 and CDR2 (germline): PRHDT, FYEKMQ (reference sequence). The CDR3 nucleotides read TGTGCCAGCAGCTTAGAGGTCGGCACAGATACGCAGTATTTT. Protein sequence: CASSLEVGTDTQYF.

The gene calls are TRBV27 and TRBJ1-1; unclear D gene. Trimming shortened V by 2 bases and J by 4 bases, and 14 bases separated the two germline ends. Germline CDR1 and CDR2: MNHEY and SMNVEV (reference sequence). This CDR3 is 15 amino acids long. The CDR3 spells CASSLTPNSGTEAFF. Here the CDR3 DNA reads TGTGCCAGCAGTTTAACACCGAACTCGGGCACTGAAGCTTTCTTT.

The chain has TRBV7-6 and TRBJ2-6; D unresolved. Trimming stripped 3 bases from V and 0 bases from J, with 6 bases between. The CDR3 extends over 15 amino acids. Germline V CDR1 and CDR2: SGHVS, FNYEAQ. CDR3 protein: CASSLDGSGANVLTF. In nucleotides, the CDR3 is TGTGCCAGCAGCTTGGACGGCTCTGGGGCCAACGTCCTGACTTTC. Looking up the rest from reference TRBV7-6 and TRBJ2-6 gives the full variable domain: GAGVSQSPRYKVTKRGQDVALRCDPISGHVSLYWYRQALGQGPEFLTYFNYEAQQDKSGLPNDRFSAERPEGSISTLTIQRTEQRDSAMYRCASSLDGSGANVLTFGAGSRLTVL.

This clone occurred a few times. This sequence joins TRBV7-2 and TRBJ2-7; D gene unclear. The CDR3 spans 13 residues. V was trimmed by 5 bases and J by 5 bases, leaving 13 bases between them. Germline V gene data show CDR1 as SGHTA and CDR2 as FQGNSA. CDR3 amino acids: CASSIPYLHEQYF. The DNA of the CDR3 is TGTGCCAGCAGCATACCATACTTGCACGAGCAGTACTTC.

The chain carries TRBV11-2 and TRBJ2-3; D unclear. The CDR3 spans 12 residues. Germline V gene lookup returns CDR1 SGHAT and CDR2 FQNNGV. V lost 5 bases to trimming and J lost 4 bases, with 7 bases between them. Written as DNA, the CDR3 is TGTGCCAGCAGCCCATCCCCAGATACGCAGTATTTT. Translated, it gives CASSPSPDTQYF.

The chain has TRBV6-5 and TRBJ1-1; maybe TRBD1 (5 bases). The germline CDR1 and CDR2 sequences are MNHEY and SVGAGI. The CDR3 length is 11 residues. V was clipped by 5 bases and J by 5 bases, with 6 bases between them. The CDR3 bases are TGTGCCAGCAGTCAGGGAACTGAAGCTTTCTTT. Translated, it gives CASSQGTEAFF.

J is TRBJ2-3 and V is TRBV5-4; 8 nucleotides agree with TRBD2. Trimming took 4 bases from V and 5 from J; bases not matched to a gene: 0. This CDR3 contains 12 residues. Per the germline V gene, CDR1 is SGHNT and CDR2 is YYREEE (reference sequence). The CDR3 loop is CASSRGGDTQYF. CDR3 nucleotides: TGTGCCAGCAGCCGGGGGGGAGATACGCAGTATTTT. The full variable domain, in which reference TRBV5-4 and TRBJ2-3 provide the parts outside the CDR3, is ETGVTQSPTHLIKTRGQQVTLRCSSQSGHNTVSWYQQALGQGPQFIFQYYREEENGRGNFPPRFSGLQFPNYSSELNVNALELDDSALYLCASSRGGDTQYFGPGTRLTVL.

V usage is TRBV7-9 and J usage is TRBJ2-7; 7 bases map to TRBD2. CDR3 size: 15 residues. The V gene's germline CDR1 is SEHNR and CDR2 FQNEAQ (reference sequence). The V segment lost 5 bases and the J segment 2 bases; nucleotides outside the gene matches: 9. CDR3 protein: CASSPLTSPTYEQYF. CDR3 DNA: TGTGCCAGCAGCCCTCTGACTAGCCCGACCTACGAGCAGTACTTC.

Only a few counts were recorded for this clone. V is TRBV29-1 and J is TRBJ1-2; 8 nucleotides line up with TRBD1. There are 15 residues in the CDR3. V trimming: 3 bases; J trimming: 2 bases; junction bases outside the gene matches: 8. Germline CDR1 reads SQVTM; CDR2 reads ANQGSEA. DNA of the CDR3: TGCAGCGTTGAGCCCCATACAGGGGGGAACTATGGCTACACCTTC. This codes for CSVEPHTGGNYGYTF.

This rearrangement joins TRBV9 to TRBJ2-7; D not resolved. Trimming cost V 3 bases and J 3 bases, with 10 bases left between them. Germline V gene data show CDR1 as SGDLS and CDR2 as YYNGEE. This CDR3 has 13 amino acids. The chain's CDR3 is CASSASESYEQYF. The DNA of the CDR3 is TGTGCCAGCAGCGCCTCCGAAAGCTACGAGCAGTACTTC.

The genes are TRBV7-9 and TRBJ1-5, with D hard to call. Trimming cost V 4 bases and J 1 base, with 8 bases left between them. The length of the CDR3 is 14 residues. Per germline, CDR1 SEHNR and CDR2 FQNEAQ (reference sequence). Here the CDR3 DNA reads TGTGCCAGCAGCTCCTTGTGGAGCAATCAGCCCCAGCATTTT. Residues: CASSSLWSNQPQHF.

The table lists this clone with many counts. The V and J genes are TRBV7-8 and TRBJ1-1, with no clear D. CDR3 size: 13 residues. Trimming shortened V by 6 bases and J by 11 bases, and 19 bases separated the two germline ends. CDR1 and CDR2 (germline): SGHVS, FQNEAQ. The CDR3 spells CASSPSWRRWAFF. In DNA, the CDR3 is TGTGCCAGCAGTCCCTCGTGGAGGCGGTGGGCTTTCTTT. The full variable domain, with the rest looked up from reference TRBV7-8 and TRBJ1-1, is GAGVSQSPRYKVAKRGQDVALRCDPISGHVSLFWYQQALGQGPEFLTYFQNEAQLDKSGLPSDRFFAERPEGSVSTLKIQRTQQEDSAVYLCASSPSWRRWAFFGQGTRLTVV.

V usage is TRBV27 and J usage is TRBJ2-1, with a weak D call TRBD1 (6 bases). Germline V lookup: CDR1 MNHEY, CDR2 SMNVEV (reference sequence). V was pared by 6 bases and J by 9 bases, with 15 bases between. CDR3 size: 13 residues. The CDR3 reads CASSLTGTIEQFF. The CDR3 nucleotides are TGTGCCAGCAGCCTTACGGGGACAATTGAGCAGTTCTTC.

The V and J genes are TRBV6-6 and TRBJ2-7; maybe TRBD2 (6 bases). The length of the CDR3 is 13 residues. Trimming stripped 6 bases from V and 3 bases from J, with 12 bases between. Germline V gene data show CDR1 as MNHNY and CDR2 as SVGAGI (reference sequence). CDR3: CASRPGLIYEQYF. The CDR3 bases are TGTGCCAGCAGGCCGGGACTGATCTACGAGCAGTACTTC.

The CDR3 sequence: CSALLLAAEPMSYEQYF. CDR3 sequence (DNA): TGCAGCGCACTCTTACTAGCGGCCGAACCTATGTCCTACGAGCAGTACTTC. The V gene is TRBV29-1, the J gene TRBJ2-7, with TRBD2 identical over 8 bases. With 7 bases clipped from V and 1 base from J, the junction kept 18 bases outside the gene matches. Germline values: CDR1 SQVTM, CDR2 ANQGSEA. There are 17 residues in the CDR3.

V and J are TRBV30 and TRBJ2-7, with D hard to call. This CDR3 contains 13 residues. V gave up 0 bases and J gave up 3 bases, with 9 bases separating them. CDR1 and CDR2 (germline): GTSNPN, SVGIG (reference sequence). The CDR3 loop reads CAWSVQSGYEQYF. The CDR3 region has the DNA TGTGCCTGGAGTGTACAGTCCGGCTACGAGCAGTACTTC.

The chain combines TRBV9 with TRBJ2-5; D might be TRBD2 (5 bases). Looked up from germline, CDR1 is SGDLS and CDR2 is YYNGEE. CDR3 length: 15 amino acids. V dropped 3 bases and J dropped 5 bases, with 17 bases sitting between them. This chain's CDR3 is CASSGPKGGSETQYF. The CDR3 coding sequence is TGTGCCAGCAGCGGACCGAAGGGTGGGAGTGAGACCCAGTACTTC.

This clone occurred once. This chain uses TRBV29-1 with TRBJ2-2, with 8 bases identical to TRBD1. Germline loops: CDR1 SQVTM, CDR2 ANQGSEA. J gave up 6 bases and V 7 bases, and 7 bases lay outside the gene matches. The CDR3 is 13 residues long. The CDR3 reads CSAGQGSSGELFF. CDR3 nucleotides: TGCAGCGCTGGACAGGGATCGTCCGGGGAGCTGTTTTTT.

This sequence joins TRBV30 and TRBJ2-6; no firm D call. The CDR3 consists of 14 residues. Germline CDR1 reads GTSNPN; CDR2 reads SVGIG (reference sequence). Trimming removed 0 bases from V and 1 base from J, with 4 bases in between. CDR3 DNA sequence: TGTGCCTGGAGTGTATTGTCTGGGGCCAACGTCCTGACTTTC. Its protein product is CAWSVLSGANVLTF.

The rearrangement links TRBV2 to TRBJ1-1, with a tentative D call TRBD1 (5 bases). V was shortened by 6 bases and J by 1 base, with 15 bases between the two germline ends. The V gene's germline CDR1 is SNHLY and CDR2 FYNNEI. The CDR3 is 15 residues long. The CDR3 bases are TGTGCCAGCAGCACCCAGGGATGGGGGAACACTGAAGCTTTCTTT. Translation gives CASSTQGWGNTEAFF.

The count of this clone is one. V and J are TRBV4-3 and TRBJ2-7; the D is unclear. The V and J ends lost 0 bases and 5 bases respectively, with 5 bases between them. The CDR3 runs to 12 residues. The V gene's germline CDR1 is LGHNA and CDR2 YSLEER. The CDR3 protein is CASSQDRHEQYF. DNA of the CDR3: TGCGCCAGCAGCCAAGATCGTCACGAGCAGTACTTC.

There are a few counts of this clone. This CDR3 is CASSPYPRTGATQETQYF. The CDR3 coding sequence is TGTGCCAGCTCACCCTACCCGCGGACAGGGGCCACTCAAGAGACCCAGTACTTC. The chain recombines TRBV18 with TRBJ2-5; 9 nucleotides match TRBD1. V shed 3 bases, J shed 2 bases, and the junction held 13 bases outside the gene matches. The length of the CDR3 is 18 residues. Germline CDR1 and CDR2: KGHSH and LQKENI.